The 6 T cell receptor beta chains presented below share a single source sample, sequenced in a study of beta chain features in type 1 diabetes. The entirety of the isolated RNA underwent reverse transcription, so expressed TCRB transcripts were sequenced. TCRdb's table, derived via immunoSEQ multiplex PCR, lists solely in-frame clones and lacks some. The sample contains under 950,000 clones, about 17% of which appear only once. The source material was naive CD4+ T cells from blood. The receptors come from a woman aged 18 to 35 in good health.

This clone was found a few times. The chain uses TRBV10-3 and TRBJ2-5; TRBD2 matches at 8 bases. This CDR3 has 13 amino acids. The V gene's germline CDR1 is ENHRY and CDR2 SYGVKD. The J segment lost 5 bases and the V segment lost 10 bases, leaving 9 bases of the junction unmatched. The CDR3 here is CATRAGVGETQYF. The CDR3, as DNA: TGTGCCACCAGAGCGGGAGTAGGTGAGACCCAGTACTTC.

For the CDR3, the DNA is TGTGCCAGCAGCTCCCAATATCAGCCCCAGCATTTT. It codes for CASSSQYQPQHF. The chain employs TRBV2 and TRBJ1-5; no definite D call. This CDR3 region has 12 residues. Germline V lookup: CDR1 SNHLY, CDR2 FYNNEI. The germline V and J ends were trimmed by 6 bases and 5 bases, with 8 bases remaining between them.

The J gene is TRBJ2-7, the V gene TRBV4-2, with 9 positions matching TRBD1. CDR1 LGHNA and CDR2 YNFKEQ come from the germline V gene. V was pared by 3 bases and J by 6 bases, with 9 bases of the junction left unmatched. This CDR3 is 15 amino acids long. The CDR3 coding sequence is TGTGCCAGCAGCCACGTGGACAGGGGAAACTCCGAGCAGTACTTC. Its translation is CASSHVDRGNSEQYF.

This clone appeared a few times. This chain connects TRBV19 to TRBJ2-1; a possible D gene is TRBD2 (6 bases). Looked up from germline, CDR1 is LNHDA and CDR2 is SQIVND (reference sequence). The CDR3 sequence is 16 residues long. Between the trimmed V and J ends, which lost 3 bases and 6 bases, there was a span of 18 bases. CDR3 DNA: TGTGCCAGTAGTATCCTACTAGCCGGAGTACTCAATGAGCAGTTCTTC. This sequence encodes CASSILLAGVLNEQFF.

The chain joins TRBV11-1 to TRBJ2-7, with D hard to call. The CDR3 extends over 15 amino acids. V lost 5 bases and J lost 2, with 16 bases in between. Germline CDR1 SGHAT, CDR2 FQDESV (reference sequence). The CDR3 here is CASSRGWKKAYEQYF. In nucleotides, the CDR3 is TGTGCCAGCAGCCGTGGCTGGAAAAAGGCCTACGAGCAGTACTTC.

This clone appeared a few times. The J gene is TRBJ2-3, the V gene TRBV5-1; D is unresolved. V lost 7 bases and J lost 5, with 14 bases in between. The germline CDR1 and CDR2 sequences are SGHRS and YFSETQ. The CDR3 is made up of 13 amino acids. The CDR3 protein is CASGPSSIDTQYF. CDR3 DNA: TGCGCCAGCGGACCTTCTAGTATAGATACGCAGTATTTT.